This T cell receptor beta chain emerged from a study of blood T cell repertoires in COVID-19. Looking at the study overall: Acute-phase and convalescent COVID-19 samples originated in the United States, Italy and Spain. PBMCs, B-cell-depleted T cells, or T cells were the source of the cDNA or gDNA that made up the material.

In the source study's methods: By means of reference gene primer amplification, nucleated cell counts were estimated. Here immunoSEQ multiplex PCR was the method, and the copy in TCRdb shows in-frame clones only, minus some. The V and J calls and clone size come from that table; D and trimming were worked out from the DNA. The table shows hundreds of thousands of clones, with approximately 87% occurring only once. Recruited during active infection, patients (from Seattle) were subsequently followed longitudinally. Germline CDR1 and CDR2: SGDLS and YYNGEE. There are 16 residues in the CDR3. V was pared by 5 bases and J by 1 base, with 4 bases of the junction left unmatched.

The gene calls are TRBV9 and TRBJ2-3; 13 bases are shared with TRBD2. The source of this sequence is a woman aged 60-75 years with COVID-19, enrolled during active disease. Sequencing was carried out using peripheral blood. CDR3 residues: CASSRTSGGRTDTQYF. CDR3 in DNA: TGTGCCAGCAGTCGGACTAGCGGGGGACGCACAGATACGCAGTATTTT.